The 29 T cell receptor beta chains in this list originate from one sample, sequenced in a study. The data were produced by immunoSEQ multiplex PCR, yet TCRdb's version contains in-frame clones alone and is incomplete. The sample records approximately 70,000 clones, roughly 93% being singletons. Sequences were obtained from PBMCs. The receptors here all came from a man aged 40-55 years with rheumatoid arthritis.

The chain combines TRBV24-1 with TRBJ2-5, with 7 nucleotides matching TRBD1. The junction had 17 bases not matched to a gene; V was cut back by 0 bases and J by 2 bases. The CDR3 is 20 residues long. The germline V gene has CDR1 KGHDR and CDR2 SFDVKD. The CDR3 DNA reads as TGTGCCACCAGTGATTTGTCATACGTTAAGAACAGGGGATGGCAAGAGACCCAGTACTTC. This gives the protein CATSDLSYVKNRGWQETQYF.

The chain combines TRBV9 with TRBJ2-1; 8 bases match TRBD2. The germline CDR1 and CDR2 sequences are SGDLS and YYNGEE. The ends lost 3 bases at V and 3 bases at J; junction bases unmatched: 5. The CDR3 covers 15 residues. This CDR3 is CASSAGGANYNEQFF. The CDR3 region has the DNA TGTGCCAGCAGCGCCGGGGGGGCGAACTACAATGAGCAGTTCTTC.

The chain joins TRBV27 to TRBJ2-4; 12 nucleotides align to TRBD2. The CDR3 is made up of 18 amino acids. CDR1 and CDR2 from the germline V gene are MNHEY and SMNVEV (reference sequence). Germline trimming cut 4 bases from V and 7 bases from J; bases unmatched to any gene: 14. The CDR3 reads CASSSFRLAGESGNIQYF. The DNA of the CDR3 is TGTGCCAGCAGTTCCTTCCGACTAGCGGGAGAAAGCGGGAACATTCAGTACTTC.

The CDR3 loop reads CASSKIGTEAFF. The CDR3 region has the DNA TGTGCCAGCAGTAAAATTGGTACTGAAGCTTTCTTT. The gene calls are TRBV25-1 and TRBJ1-1; no clear D. Trimming stripped 5 bases from V and 5 bases from J, with 9 bases between. CDR3 size: 12 residues. CDR1 is MGHDK and CDR2 is SYGVNS in the germline V gene.

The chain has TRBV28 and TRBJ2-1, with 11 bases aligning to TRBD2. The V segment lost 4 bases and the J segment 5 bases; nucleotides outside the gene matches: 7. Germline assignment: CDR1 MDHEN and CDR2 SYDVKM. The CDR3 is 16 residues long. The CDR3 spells CASSSPGLAVNNEQFF. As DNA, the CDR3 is TGTGCCAGCAGTTCCCCGGGACTAGCGGTAAACAATGAGCAGTTCTTC.

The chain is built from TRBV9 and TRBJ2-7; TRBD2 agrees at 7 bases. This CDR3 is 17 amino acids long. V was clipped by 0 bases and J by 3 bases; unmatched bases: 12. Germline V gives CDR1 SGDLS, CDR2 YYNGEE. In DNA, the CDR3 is TGTGCCAGCAGCGTAGCTGCCCTAGCGGAGCCCGGCTACGAGCAGTACTTC. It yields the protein CASSVAALAEPGYEQYF.

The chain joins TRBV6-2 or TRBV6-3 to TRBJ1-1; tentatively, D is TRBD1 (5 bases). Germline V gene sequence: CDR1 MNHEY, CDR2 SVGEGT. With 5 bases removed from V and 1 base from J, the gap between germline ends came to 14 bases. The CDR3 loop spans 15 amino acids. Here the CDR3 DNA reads TGTGCCAGCAGTACCAGGGCAGGGAGGAACACTGAAGCTTTCTTT. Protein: CASSTRAGRNTEAFF.

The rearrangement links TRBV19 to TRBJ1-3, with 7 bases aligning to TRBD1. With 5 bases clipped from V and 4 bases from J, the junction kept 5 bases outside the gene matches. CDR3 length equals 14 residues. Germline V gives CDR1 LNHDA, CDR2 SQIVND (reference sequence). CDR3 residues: CASSRGGGGNTIYF. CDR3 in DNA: TGTGCCAGTAGTCGCGGAGGGGGCGGAAACACCATATATTTT. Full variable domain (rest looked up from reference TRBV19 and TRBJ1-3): DGGITQSPKYLFRKEGQNVTLSCEQNLNHDAMYWYRQDPGQGLRLIYYSQIVNDFQKGDIAEGYSVSREKKESFPLTVTSAQKNPTAFYLCASSRGGGGNTIYFGEGSWLTVV.

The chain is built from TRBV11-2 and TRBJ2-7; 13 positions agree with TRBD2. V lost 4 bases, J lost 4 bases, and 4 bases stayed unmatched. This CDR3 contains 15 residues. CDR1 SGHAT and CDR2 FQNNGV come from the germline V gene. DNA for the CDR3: TGTGCCAGCAGCTGGGGACTAGCGGGATCATACGAGCAGTACTTC. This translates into CASSWGLAGSYEQYF.

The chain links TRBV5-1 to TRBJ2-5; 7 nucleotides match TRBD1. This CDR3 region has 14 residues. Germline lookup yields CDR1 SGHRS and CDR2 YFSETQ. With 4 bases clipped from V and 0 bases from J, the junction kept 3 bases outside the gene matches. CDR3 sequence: CASSPDRYQETQYF. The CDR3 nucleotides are TGCGCCAGCAGCCCGGACAGGTACCAAGAGACCCAGTACTTC.

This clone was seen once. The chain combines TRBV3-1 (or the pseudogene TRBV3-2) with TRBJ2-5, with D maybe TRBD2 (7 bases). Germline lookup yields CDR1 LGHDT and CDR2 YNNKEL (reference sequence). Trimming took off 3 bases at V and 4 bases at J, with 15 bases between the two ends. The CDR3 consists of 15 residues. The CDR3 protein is CASSQGGAGSETQYF. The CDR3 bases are TGTGCCAGCAGCCAGGGGGGGGCAGGGTCAGAGACCCAGTACTTC.

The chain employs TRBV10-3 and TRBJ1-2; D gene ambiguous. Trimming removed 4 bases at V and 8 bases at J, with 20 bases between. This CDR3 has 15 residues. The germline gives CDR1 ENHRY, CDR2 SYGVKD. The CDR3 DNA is TGTGCCATCAGTGGAGAGGAAAAGCAAACGCGCGGCTACACCTTC. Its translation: CAISGEEKQTRGYTF.

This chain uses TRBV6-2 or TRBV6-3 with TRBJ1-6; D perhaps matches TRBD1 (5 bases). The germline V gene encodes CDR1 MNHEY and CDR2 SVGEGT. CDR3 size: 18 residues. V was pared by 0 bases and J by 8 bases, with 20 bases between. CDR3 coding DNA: TGTGCCAGCAGTTACTCGACTACGGGGGATAGAGTTTATTCACCCCTCCACTTT. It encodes CASSYSTTGDRVYSPLHF.

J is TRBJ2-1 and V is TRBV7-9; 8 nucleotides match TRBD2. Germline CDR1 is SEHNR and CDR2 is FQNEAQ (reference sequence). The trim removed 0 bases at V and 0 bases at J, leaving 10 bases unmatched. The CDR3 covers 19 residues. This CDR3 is CASSLAGGRRPSSYNEQFF. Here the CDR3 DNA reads TGTGCCAGCAGCTTAGCGGGCGGGAGGCGCCCAAGCTCCTACAATGAGCAGTTCTTC. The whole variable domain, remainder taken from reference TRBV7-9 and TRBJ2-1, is DTGVSQNPRHKITKRGQNVTFRCDPISEHNRLYWYRQTLGQGPEFLTYFQNEAQLEKSRLLSDRFSAERPKGSFSTLEIQRTEQGDSAMYLCASSLAGGRRPSSYNEQFFGPGTRLTVL.

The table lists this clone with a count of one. The CDR3 loop reads CASSLPPGGTTYEQYF. CDR3 coding DNA: TGTGCCAGCAGCCTACCCCCGGGAGGGACGACCTACGAGCAGTACTTC. This chain links TRBV9 with TRBJ2-7, with 8 bases identical to TRBD2. Trimming took 4 bases from V and 2 from J; bases not matched to a gene: 11. This CDR3 comprises 16 residues. The germline V gene encodes CDR1 SGDLS and CDR2 YYNGEE.

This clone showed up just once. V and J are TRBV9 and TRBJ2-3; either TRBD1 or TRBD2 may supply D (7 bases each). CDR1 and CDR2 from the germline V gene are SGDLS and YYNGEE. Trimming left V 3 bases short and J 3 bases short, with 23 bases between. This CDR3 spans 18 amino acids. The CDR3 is CASSAPRGRETGTDTQYF. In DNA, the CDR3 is TGTGCCAGCAGCGCCCCCCGGGGGCGGGAGACAGGGACAGATACGCAGTATTTT.

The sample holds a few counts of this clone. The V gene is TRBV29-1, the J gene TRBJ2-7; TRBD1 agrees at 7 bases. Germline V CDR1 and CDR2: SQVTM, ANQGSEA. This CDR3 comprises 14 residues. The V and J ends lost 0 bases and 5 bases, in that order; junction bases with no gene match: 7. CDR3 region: CSVEETGQFHEQYF. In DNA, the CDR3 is TGCAGCGTTGAAGAAACGGGACAGTTCCACGAGCAGTACTTC.

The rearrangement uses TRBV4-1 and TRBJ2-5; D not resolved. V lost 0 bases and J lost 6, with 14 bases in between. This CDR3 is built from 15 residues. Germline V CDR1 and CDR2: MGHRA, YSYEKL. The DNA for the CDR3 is TGCGCCAGCAGCCAAGATATAGGGTCAGGCAAGACCCAGTACTTC. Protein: CASSQDIGSGKTQYF.

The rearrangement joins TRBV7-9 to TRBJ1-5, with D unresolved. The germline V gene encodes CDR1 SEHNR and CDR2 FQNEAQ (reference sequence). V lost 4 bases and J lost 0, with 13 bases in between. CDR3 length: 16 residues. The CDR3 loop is CASSSSPQDSNQPQHF. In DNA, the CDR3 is TGTGCCAGCAGCTCAAGCCCCCAGGATAGCAATCAGCCCCAGCATTTT.

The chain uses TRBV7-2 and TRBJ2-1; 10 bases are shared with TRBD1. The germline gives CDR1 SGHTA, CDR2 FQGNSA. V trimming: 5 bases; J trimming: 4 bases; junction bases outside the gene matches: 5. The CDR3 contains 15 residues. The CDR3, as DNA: TGTGCCAGCAGCCCGACAGGGGGCCCATACAATGAGCAGTTCTTC. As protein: CASSPTGGPYNEQFF.

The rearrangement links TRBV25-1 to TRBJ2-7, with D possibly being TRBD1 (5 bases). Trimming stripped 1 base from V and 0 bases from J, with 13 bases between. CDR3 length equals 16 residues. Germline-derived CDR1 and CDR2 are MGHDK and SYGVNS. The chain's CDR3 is CASSELESGISYEQYF. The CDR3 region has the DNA TGTGCCAGCAGTGAATTGGAGTCAGGGATCTCCTACGAGCAGTACTTC.

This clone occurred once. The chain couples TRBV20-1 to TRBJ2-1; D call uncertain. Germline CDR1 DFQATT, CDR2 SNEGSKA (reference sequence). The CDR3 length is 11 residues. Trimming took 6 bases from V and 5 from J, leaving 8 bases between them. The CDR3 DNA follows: TGCAGTGCGCCGACTCACAATGAGCAGTTCTTC. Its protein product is CSAPTHNEQFF.

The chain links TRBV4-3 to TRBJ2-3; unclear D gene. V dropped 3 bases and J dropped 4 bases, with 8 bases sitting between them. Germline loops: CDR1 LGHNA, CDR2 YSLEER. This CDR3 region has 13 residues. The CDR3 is CASSHYRSDTQYF. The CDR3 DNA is TGCGCCAGCAGCCATTACAGATCAGATACGCAGTATTTT.

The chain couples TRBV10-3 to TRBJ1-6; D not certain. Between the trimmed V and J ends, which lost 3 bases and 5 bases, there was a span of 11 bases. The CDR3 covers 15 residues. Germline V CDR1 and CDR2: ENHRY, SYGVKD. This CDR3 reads CAISEGNLNNSPLHF. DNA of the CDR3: TGTGCCATCAGTGAAGGTAACTTGAATAATTCACCCCTCCACTTT.

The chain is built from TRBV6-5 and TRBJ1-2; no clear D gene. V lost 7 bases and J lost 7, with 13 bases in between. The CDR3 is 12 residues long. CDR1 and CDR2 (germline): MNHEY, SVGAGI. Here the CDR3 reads CASKEFTGGYTF. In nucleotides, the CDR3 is TGTGCCAGCAAGGAGTTTACGGGTGGCTACACCTTC.

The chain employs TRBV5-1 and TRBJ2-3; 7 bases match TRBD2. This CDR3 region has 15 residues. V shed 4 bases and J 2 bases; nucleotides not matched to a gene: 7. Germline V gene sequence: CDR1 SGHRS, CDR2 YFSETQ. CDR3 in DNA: TGCGCCAGCAGCCGGAGCGGGAAGCTCACAGATACGCAGTATTTT. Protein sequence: CASSRSGKLTDTQYF.

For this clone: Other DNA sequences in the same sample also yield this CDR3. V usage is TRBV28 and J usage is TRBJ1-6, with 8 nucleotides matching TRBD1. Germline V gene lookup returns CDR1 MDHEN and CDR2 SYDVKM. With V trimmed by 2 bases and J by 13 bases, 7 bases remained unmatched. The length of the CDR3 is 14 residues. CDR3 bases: TGTGCCAGCAGTTTAACAGGGGGAGGATCGCCCCTCCACTTT. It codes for CASSLTGGGSPLHF.

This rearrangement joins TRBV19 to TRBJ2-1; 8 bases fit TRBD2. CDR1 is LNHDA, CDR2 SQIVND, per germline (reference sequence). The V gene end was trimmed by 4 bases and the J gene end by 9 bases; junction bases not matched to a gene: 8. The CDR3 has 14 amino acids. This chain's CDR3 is CASSTPGLGAEQFF. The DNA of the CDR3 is TGTGCCAGTAGTACACCGGGACTAGGAGCTGAGCAGTTCTTC.

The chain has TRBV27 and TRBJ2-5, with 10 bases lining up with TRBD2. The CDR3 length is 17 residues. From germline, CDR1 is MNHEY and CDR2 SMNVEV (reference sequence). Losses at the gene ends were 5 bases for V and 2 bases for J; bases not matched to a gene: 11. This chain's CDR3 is CASSGLAGVKSQETQYF. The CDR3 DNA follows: TGTGCCAGCAGTGGCCTAGCGGGAGTGAAAAGTCAAGAGACCCAGTACTTC.